The rows below give T cell receptor beta chains drawn from one sample of a study of shared T cell receptors in the human thymus. Sequenced by immunoSEQ multiplex PCR; TCRdb stores in-frame clones only, minus some. The table includes about 660,000 clones, 80% to 90% detected once. These same data were also listed under a study on human thymus T cells.

Sequencing was carried out using thymocytes. Every receptor here comes from a boy younger than two with a congenital heart defect. The CDR3 runs from the conserved cysteine through the conserved F or W. A D gene is named only where the DNA matches it firmly. The size of a clone is reported for some rows only, either as once, few or many, or as a class for expanded clones.

clone size,D gene,J gene,V gene,CDR3 protein,CDR3 DNA
.,.,TRBJ2-3,TRBV9,CASSGGWRGSTDTQYF,TGTGCCAGCAGCGGAGGGTGGCGGGGCTCCACAGATACGCAGTATTTT
.,.,TRBJ1-6,TRBV21-1,CASSPLRQGASPLHF,TGTGCCAGCAGCCCGCTACGACAGGGGGCATCACCCCTCCACTTT
.,.,TRBJ1-5,TRBV12-5,CASGKTGSQPQHF,TGTGCTAGTGGTAAGACGGGGAGTCAGCCCCAGCATTTT
.,.,TRBJ1-6,TRBV5-1,CASSLASPGDNSPLHF,TGCGCCAGCAGCTTGGCCTCCCCGGGGGACAATTCACCCCTCCACTTT
once,.,TRBJ1-2,TRBV28,CASSFSGQNYGYTF,TGTGCCAGCAGTTTTTCGGGACAAAACTATGGCTACACCTTC
.,.,TRBJ1-2,TRBV9,CASSVNLEAGSSNYGYTF,TGTGCCAGCAGCGTAAACCTCGAAGCGGGCTCCTCTAACTATGGCTACACCTTC
.,.,TRBJ2-6,TRBV28,CASSLFENPSGAAAGANVLTF,TGTGCCAGCAGTTTATTTGAGAACCCCTCAGGGGCCGCGGCTGGGGCCAACGTCCTGACTTTC
.,.,TRBJ1-6,TRBV9,CASSVESGYNSPLHF,TGTGCCAGCAGCGTGGAGAGCGGCTATAATTCACCCCTCCACTTT
.,.,TRBJ2-2,TRBV29-1,CSVEKGQGNTGELFF,TGCAGCGTTGAGAAAGGTCAGGGGAACACCGGGGAGCTGTTTTTT
few,.,TRBJ2-3,TRBV7-6,CASSFSLFGEGTDTQYF,TGTGCCAGCAGCTTCTCTCTCTTTGGGGAGGGCACAGATACGCAGTATTTT
.,.,TRBJ2-2,TRBV19,CASSIDLSGELFF,TGTGCCAGTAGTATAGATCTGTCCGGGGAGCTGTTTTTT
.,TRBD2,TRBJ2-3,TRBV2,CASSELAGDNTQYF,TGTGCCAGCAGTGAACTAGCGGGGGACAATACGCAGTATTTT
.,TRBD1,TRBJ2-7,TRBV28,CASSLGGQGTYEQYF,TGTGCCAGCAGTTTGGGGGGACAGGGCACCTACGAGCAGTACTTC
.,.,TRBJ2-5,TRBV4-3,CASSQKTPGEETQYF,TGCGCCAGCAGCCAAAAGACCCCGGGGGAAGAGACCCAGTACTTC
.,TRBD1,TRBJ2-3,TRBV27,CAVAGTGSTDTQYF,TGTGCCGTCGCCGGGACAGGGAGTACAGATACGCAGTATTTT
few,.,TRBJ1-2,TRBV10-3,CAISPMTETPGYTF,TGTGCCATCAGCCCCATGACGGAGACGCCTGGCTACACCTTC
.,TRBD1,TRBJ2-7,TRBV7-8,CASSFYLTGGPPPYEQYF,TGTGCCAGCAGCTTCTATCTCACAGGGGGTCCCCCTCCCTACGAGCAGTACTTC
once,TRBD1,TRBJ2-2,TRBV28,CASSLGQVPTGELFF,TGTGCCAGCAGTTTGGGACAGGTCCCCACCGGGGAGCTGTTTTTT
.,.,TRBJ2-3,TRBV14,CASSQDLETHSSRTDTQYF,TGTGCCAGCAGCCAAGATCTGGAGACTCATAGCTCCCGCACAGATACGCAGTATTTT
.,.,TRBJ1-5,TRBV12-5,CASGLAGQHSNQPQHF,TGTGCTAGTGGTTTGGCCGGACAGCACAGTAATCAGCCCCAGCATTTT
.,TRBD1,TRBJ2-3,TRBV10-3,CAVGQGRFARSTDTQYF,TGTGCCGTCGGACAGGGGCGATTTGCGCGCAGCACAGATACGCAGTATTTT
.,TRBD2,TRBJ2-1,TRBV28,CASSFQTSGNEQFF,TGTGCCAGCAGTTTCCAGACTAGCGGAAATGAGCAGTTCTTC
.,TRBD1,TRBJ1-2,TRBV30,CAWTRDRVGYTF,TGTGCCTGGACACGGGACAGAGTGGGCTACACCTTC
.,.,TRBJ1-1,TRBV4-1,CASSQDWEGTEAFF,TGCGCCAGCAGCCAAGATTGGGAGGGGACTGAAGCTTTCTTT
.,TRBD2,TRBJ2-5,TRBV27,CASSFDPSGGSQETQYF,TGTGCCAGCAGTTTTGATCCTAGCGGGGGGTCGCAAGAGACCCAGTACTTC
few,.,TRBJ2-3,TRBV4-1,CASSQRVSGTDTQYF,TGCGCCAGCAGCCAACGAGTTAGCGGCACAGATACGCAGTATTTT
.,TRBD2,TRBJ2-3,TRBV4-3,CASSQDLGTSRDTQYF,TGCGCCAGCAGCCAAGATCTCGGGACTAGCAGGGATACGCAGTATTTT
.,TRBD2,TRBJ2-1,TRBV4-1,CASSRLAPSNNEQFF,TGCGCCAGCAGCCGACTAGCCCCCTCTAACAATGAGCAGTTCTTC
.,.,TRBJ1-1,TRBV5-6,CASSLGGGGDTEAFF,TGTGCCAGCAGCTTGGGCGGGGGAGGCGACACTGAAGCTTTCTTT
.,.,TRBJ2-7,TRBV5-4,CASSLVAGAYEQYF,TGTGCCAGCAGCTTGGTGGCAGGGGCCTACGAGCAGTACTTC
.,.,TRBJ1-2,TRBV4-1,CASSGDTLYGYTF,TGCGCCAGCAGCGGGGACACCCTCTATGGCTACACCTTC
.,.,TRBJ1-6,TRBV27,CASSLKHYNSPLHF,TGTGCCAGCAGTTTGAAACACTATAATTCACCCCTCCACTTT
.,.,TRBJ2-6,TRBV7-8,CASSIGTPEAGANVLTF,TGTGCCAGCAGCATCGGGACACCCGAGGCTGGGGCCAACGTCCTGACTTTC
.,.,TRBJ2-7,TRBV27,CASSPRPRESSYEQYF,TGTGCCAGCAGTCCACGGCCCCGGGAGTCCTCCTACGAGCAGTACTTC